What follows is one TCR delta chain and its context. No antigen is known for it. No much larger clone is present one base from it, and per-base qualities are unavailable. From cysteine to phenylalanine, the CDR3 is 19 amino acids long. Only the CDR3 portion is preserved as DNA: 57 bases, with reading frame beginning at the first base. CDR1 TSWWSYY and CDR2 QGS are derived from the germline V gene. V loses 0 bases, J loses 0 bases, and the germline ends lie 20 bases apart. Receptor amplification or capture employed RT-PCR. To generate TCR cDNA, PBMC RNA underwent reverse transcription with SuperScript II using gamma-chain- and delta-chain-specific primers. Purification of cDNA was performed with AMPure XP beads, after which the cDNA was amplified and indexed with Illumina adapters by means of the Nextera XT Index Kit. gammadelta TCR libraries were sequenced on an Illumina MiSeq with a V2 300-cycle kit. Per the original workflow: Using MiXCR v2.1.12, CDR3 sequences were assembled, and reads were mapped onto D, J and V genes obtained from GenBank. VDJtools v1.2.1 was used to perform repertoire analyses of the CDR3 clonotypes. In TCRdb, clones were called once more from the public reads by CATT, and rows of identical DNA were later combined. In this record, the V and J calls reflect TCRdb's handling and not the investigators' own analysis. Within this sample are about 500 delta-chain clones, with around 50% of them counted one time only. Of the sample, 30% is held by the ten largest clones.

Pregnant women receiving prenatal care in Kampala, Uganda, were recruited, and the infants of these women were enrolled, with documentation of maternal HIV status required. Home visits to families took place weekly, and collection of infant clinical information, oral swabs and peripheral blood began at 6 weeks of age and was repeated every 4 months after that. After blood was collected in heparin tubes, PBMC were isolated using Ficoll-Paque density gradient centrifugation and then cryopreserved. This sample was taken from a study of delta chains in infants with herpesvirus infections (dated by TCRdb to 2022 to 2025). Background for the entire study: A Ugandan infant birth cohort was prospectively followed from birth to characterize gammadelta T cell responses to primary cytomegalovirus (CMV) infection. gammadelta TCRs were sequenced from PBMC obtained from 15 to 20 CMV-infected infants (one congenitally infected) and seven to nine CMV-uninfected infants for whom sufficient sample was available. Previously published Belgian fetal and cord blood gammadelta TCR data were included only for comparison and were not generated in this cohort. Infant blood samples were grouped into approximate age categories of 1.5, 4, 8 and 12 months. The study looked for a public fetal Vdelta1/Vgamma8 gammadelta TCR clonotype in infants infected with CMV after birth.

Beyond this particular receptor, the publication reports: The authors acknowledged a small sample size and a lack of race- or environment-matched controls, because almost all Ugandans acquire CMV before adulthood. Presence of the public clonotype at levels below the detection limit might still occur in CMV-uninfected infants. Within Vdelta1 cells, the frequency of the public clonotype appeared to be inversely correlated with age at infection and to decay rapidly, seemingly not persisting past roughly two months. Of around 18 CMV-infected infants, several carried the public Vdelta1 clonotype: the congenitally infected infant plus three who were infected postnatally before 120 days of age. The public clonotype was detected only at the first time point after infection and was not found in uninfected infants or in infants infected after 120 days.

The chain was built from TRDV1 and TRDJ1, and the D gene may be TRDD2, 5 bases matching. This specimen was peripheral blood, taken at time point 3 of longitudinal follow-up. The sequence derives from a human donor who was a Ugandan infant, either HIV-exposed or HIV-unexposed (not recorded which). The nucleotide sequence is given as TGTGCTCTTGGGGAACTACCTCCCTACGGCGGAACTTACACCGATAAACTCATCTTT. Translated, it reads CALGELPPYGGTYTDKLIF.